This T cell receptor (beta chain) was captured by sequencing in a study of shared T cell receptors in the human thymus. TCRdb keeps only in-frame clones here, not all; method: immunoSEQ multiplex PCR. The sample holds 500,000 to 550,000 clones, roughly 74% seen once. V was clipped by 4 bases and J by 3 bases, with 17 bases between them. The germline CDR1 and CDR2 sequences are SGHRS and YFSETQ. CDR3 size: 15 residues. The same specimen was also included in a second study, on human thymus T cells. That publication notes: Resections removed during corrective heart surgery provided the thymus tissue used.

The V and J genes are TRBV5-1 and TRBJ2-7; D may be TRBD2 (6 bases). This receptor was taken from a boy in the first two years of life with a congenital heart defect. The sample taken for sequencing was thymocytes. The CDR3 DNA reads TGCGCCAGCAGCGCAGACGGGGGACGGAACTACGAGCAGTACTTC. Translated, it gives CASSADGGRNYEQYF.